This TCR beta chain was documented in a study of shared clonotypes between healthy human individuals. Assay: immunoSEQ multiplex PCR; the TCRdb copy retains only in-frame clones and omits some. In the table there are around 2,000,000 clones, 85% to 95% of which are singletons. Trimming cost V 0 bases and J 5 bases, with 5 bases left between them. CDR1 SGHTS and CDR2 YDEGEE come from the germline V gene. The CDR3 is 13 residues long. The naive CD8 subset, CD45RO-negative cells positively selected for CCR7, excluded terminally differentiated effector memory CD45RA+ cells. The rearrangement uses TRBV5-8 and TRBJ2-2, with D hard to call. The sequencing input was naive CD8+ T cells from PBMCs. The TCR comes from a man between 18 and 35 years old in good health. Some clones in this sample may be carry-over from other donors' samples. CDR3 amino acids: CASSLVGTGELFF. CDR3 DNA sequence: TGTGCCAGCAGCTTGGTCGGGACCGGGGAGCTGTTTTTT.